A selection of T cell receptor beta chains follows, all from one sample in a study of cytomegalovirus exposure and HLA in healthy donors. Profiled with immunoSEQ multiplex PCR; TCRdb holds only in-frame clones, not every one. Of some 150,000 clones listed, roughly four fifths were seen once; the top ten hold 3.5% to 5.5%. What was sequenced was PBMCs. Receptors were obtained from a middle-aged man in good health and CMV-seronegative. The CDR3 runs from the conserved cysteine through the conserved F or W. The order of the fields is CDR3 protein, CDR3 DNA, V gene, clone size, J gene, D gene. The D gene is left open where the match is weak. The size entry is marked missing in some rows and otherwise reads once, few, many or a size class.

CASSLTEGGRPNSPLHF	TGTGCCAGCAGTCTCACAGAGGGGGGGCGCCCCAATTCACCCCTCCACTTT	TRBV2	NA	TRBJ1-6	NA
CASTGTGLYEQYF	TGTGCCAGTACCGGGACAGGGCTCTACGAGCAGTACTTC	TRBV25-1	NA	TRBJ2-7	TRBD1
CASASSGPETQYF	TGTGCCAGCGCATCTAGCGGGCCAGAGACCCAGTACTTC	TRBV11-2	few	TRBJ2-5	TRBD2
CASSQHRENTEAFF	TGCGCCAGCAGCCAGCACAGGGAGAACACTGAAGCTTTCTTT	TRBV4-1	NA	TRBJ1-1	NA
CASSLGSSGGAAYEQYF	TGTGCCAGCAGCTTAGGGAGTAGCGGGGGGGCCGCGTACGAGCAGTACTTC	TRBV11-2	once	TRBJ2-7	TRBD2
CASSPTGGVPYEQYF	TGTGCCAGCAGTCCGACAGGGGGCGTCCCCTACGAGCAGTACTTC	TRBV2	NA	TRBJ2-7	TRBD1
CASSFRLNTEAFF	TGTGCCAGCAGTTTCCGTCTGAACACTGAAGCTTTCTTT	TRBV27	NA	TRBJ1-1	NA
CASSDPGTLYTF	TGTGCCAGCAGCGATCCCGGGACACTCTACACCTTC	TRBV7-8	NA	TRBJ1-2	NA
CASSFGLAEYF	TGTGCCAGCTCTTTCGGACTAGCGGAGTACTTC	TRBV18	NA	TRBJ2-5	TRBD2
CASSEFRGTGSNQPQHF	TGTGCCAGCAGTGAATTTAGGGGGACAGGGAGCAATCAGCCCCAGCATTTT	TRBV6-1	few	TRBJ1-5	TRBD1
CASSETGGRDEQYF	TGTGCCAGCAGCGAGACAGGGGGCCGGGACGAGCAGTACTTC	TRBV9	NA	TRBJ2-7	TRBD1
CASSKDGKGHLTDTQYF	TGTGCCAGCAGCAAAGACGGTAAGGGACACCTCACAGATACGCAGTATTTT	TRBV21-1	NA	TRBJ2-3	NA
CASSQEQLPAGGGNTIYF	TGCGCCAGCAGCCAAGAACAATTACCAGCCGGCGGTGGAAACACCATATATTTT	TRBV4-1	NA	TRBJ1-3	NA
CASSLDGTSTDTQYF	TGCGCCAGCAGCTTGGACGGTACTAGCACAGATACGCAGTATTTT	TRBV5-1	NA	TRBJ2-3	NA
CASSLATGLGRETQYF	TGTGCCAGCAGCTTAGCCACGGGACTAGGTCGAGAGACCCAGTACTTC	TRBV7-9	NA	TRBJ2-5	TRBD2
CASSQEFTLAGGIYNEQFF	TGTGCCAGCAGCCAAGAATTTACGTTAGCGGGGGGAATATACAATGAGCAGTTCTTC	TRBV4-2	few	TRBJ2-1	TRBD2
CASSKAPPSGGANEKLFF	TGTGCCAGCAGCAAAGCGCCACCCTCCGGGGGGGCTAATGAAAAACTGTTTTTT	TRBV21-1	NA	TRBJ1-4	NA
CASEDGLGVNNEQFF	TGTGCCTCCGAGGACGGGTTAGGGGTGAACAATGAGCAGTTCTTC	TRBV7-2	once	TRBJ2-1	NA
CASSQETSGHTDTQYF	TGCGCCAGCAGCCAAGAGACTAGCGGCCACACAGATACGCAGTATTTT	TRBV4-1	NA	TRBJ2-3	TRBD2
CASSRTGDREKLFF	TGCGCCAGCAGCCGTACAGGGGATAGGGAAAAACTGTTTTTT	TRBV4-1	once	TRBJ1-4	TRBD1
CASSLTTGGNYGYTF	TGTGCCAGCAGTTTAACTACAGGGGGGAACTATGGCTACACCTTC	TRBV6-5	once	TRBJ1-2	TRBD1
CASSASGGSTDTQYF	TGTGCCAGCAGTGCTAGCGGGGGGTCCACAGATACGCAGTATTTT	TRBV6-4	NA	TRBJ2-3	TRBD2
CAWSEQILYNEQFF	TGTGCCTGGAGTGAACAGATCCTATACAATGAGCAGTTCTTC	TRBV30	NA	TRBJ2-1	NA
CASSPSGRDKTF	TGTGCCAGCAGCCCCTCGGGGCGGGATAAGACCTTC	TRBV11-2	once	TRBJ1-2	NA
CASSVDPGGQETQYF	TGTGCCAGCAGCGTAGACCCGGGGGGGCAAGAGACCCAGTACTTC	TRBV9	NA	TRBJ2-5	TRBD2
CASSYFPGNEQFF	TGTGCCAGCAGTTACTTTCCCGGCAATGAGCAGTTCTTC	TRBV6-5	NA	TRBJ2-1	NA
CASSLSGGPYEQYF	TGTGCCAGCAGCTTGTCGGGGGGTCCGTACGAGCAGTACTTC	TRBV5-4	NA	TRBJ2-7	TRBD2
CASSSGQLVNEQFF	TGCGCCAGCAGCTCGGGACAGTTGGTCAATGAGCAGTTCTTC	TRBV5-1	NA	TRBJ2-1	TRBD1
CASSPKRTGGRQFF	TGTGCCAGCAGCCCAAAGCGGACAGGGGGCCGGCAGTTCTTC	TRBV7-8	NA	TRBJ2-1	TRBD1
CASTPGGGNYEQYF	TGTGCCAGCACCCCTGGCGGCGGGAACTACGAGCAGTACTTC	TRBV19	NA	TRBJ2-7	NA
CASTRTDKAGELFF	TGTGCCAGCACCCGGACAGATAAGGCCGGGGAGCTGTTTTTT	TRBV2	NA	TRBJ2-2	NA
CAWSAPLRVFYEQYF	TGTGCCTGGAGTGCCCCCCTGCGTGTATTCTACGAGCAGTACTTC	TRBV30	NA	TRBJ2-7	NA
CASSRGTGATNEKLFF	TGTGCCAGCAGCCGTGGAACAGGGGCAACTAATGAAAAACTGTTTTTT	TRBV11-2	NA	TRBJ1-4	TRBD1
CAWSQRRQTQYF	TGTGCCTGGAGCCAAAGGAGGCAGACCCAGTACTTC	TRBV30	NA	TRBJ2-5	NA
CASSSLGGTSETQYF	TGTGCCAGCAGCTCCCTAGGTGGGACTTCCGAGACCCAGTACTTC	TRBV7-9	NA	TRBJ2-5	NA